Following are 4 T cell receptor beta chains from one sample sequenced in a study of beta chain features in type 1 diabetes. The entirety of the isolated RNA underwent reverse transcription, so expressed TCRB transcripts were sequenced. Here immunoSEQ multiplex PCR was the method, and the copy in TCRdb shows in-frame clones only, minus some. Of hundreds of thousands of clones in the sample, 11% to 15% were seen once. Regarding the study as a whole: Type 1 diabetes patients had moderately but significantly shorter TCRB CDR3s in all four CD4+ subsets.

No antigen has been identified for these receptors. Sequencing used naive CD4+ T cells from blood. These receptors were taken from a man younger than 30 with type 1 diabetes.

The V gene is TRBV30, the J gene TRBJ1-4; no clear D gene. Germline loops: CDR1 GTSNPN, CDR2 SVGIG (reference sequence). The V and J ends lost 7 bases and 8 bases respectively, with 20 bases between them. The length of the CDR3 is 14 residues. The CDR3 region has the DNA TGTGCCTCGCCGCTCGGTGGAGGGCGCGAAAAACTGTTTTTT. Translation: CASPLGGGREKLFF.

Here the CDR3 DNA reads TGTGCCAGCAGCGTAGCGATAGCGGCCCCTAACACTGAAGCTTTCTTT. It encodes CASSVAIAAPNTEAFF. The J gene is TRBJ1-1, the V gene TRBV9; D is undetermined. The CDR3 totals 16 residues. Germline CDR1 SGDLS, CDR2 YYNGEE. The V end was cut by 0 bases, the J end by 2 bases, with 14 bases between.

The chain is built from TRBV28 and TRBJ2-1; perhaps TRBD1 as D (8 bases). The germline gives CDR1 MDHEN, CDR2 SYDVKM. Trimming took 3 bases from V and 9 from J, leaving 18 bases between them. The CDR3 sequence is 15 residues long. For the CDR3, the DNA is TGTGCCAGCAGTTTTCTAGACAGGGGAGGGGGTGAGCAGTTCTTC. This codes for CASSFLDRGGGEQFF.

The V gene is TRBV15, the J gene TRBJ1-4; possibly TRBD1 for D (6 bases). The length of the CDR3 is 13 residues. The germline V and J ends were trimmed by 8 bases and 5 bases, with 12 bases remaining between them. Per germline, CDR1 LNHNV and CDR2 YYDKDF (reference sequence). The CDR3 loop reads CATQDRRNEKLFF. DNA for the CDR3: TGTGCCACCCAGGACAGACGAAATGAAAAACTGTTTTTT.